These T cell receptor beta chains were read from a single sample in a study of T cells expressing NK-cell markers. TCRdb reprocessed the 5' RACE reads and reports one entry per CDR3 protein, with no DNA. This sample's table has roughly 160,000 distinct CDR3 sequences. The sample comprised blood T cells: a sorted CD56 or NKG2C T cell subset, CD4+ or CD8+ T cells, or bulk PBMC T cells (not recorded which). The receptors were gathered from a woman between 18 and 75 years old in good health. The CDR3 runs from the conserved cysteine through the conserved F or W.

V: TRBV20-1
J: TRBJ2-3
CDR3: CSARWSQGGDTQYF

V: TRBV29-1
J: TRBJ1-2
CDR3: CSVEEGGYGYTF

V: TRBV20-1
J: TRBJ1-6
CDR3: CSAREGTGGLNSPLHF

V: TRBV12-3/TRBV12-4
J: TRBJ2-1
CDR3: CASSFSVGLAGEGNEQFF

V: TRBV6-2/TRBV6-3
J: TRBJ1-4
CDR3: CASRWQDEKLFF

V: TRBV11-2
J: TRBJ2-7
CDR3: CASSLDMRDEQYF

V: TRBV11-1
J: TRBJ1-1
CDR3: CASSLQGATHTEAFF

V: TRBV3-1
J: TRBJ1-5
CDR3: CASSQSDLGNQPQHF

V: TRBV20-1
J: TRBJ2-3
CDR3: CSARPGGVTDTQYF

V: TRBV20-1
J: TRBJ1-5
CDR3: CSARDRGNQPQHF

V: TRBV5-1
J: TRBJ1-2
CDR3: CASSLPLDGADGYTF

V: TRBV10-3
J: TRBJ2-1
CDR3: CAISLTGGENNEQFF

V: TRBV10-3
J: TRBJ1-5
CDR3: CAISEGWTGSDNQPQHF

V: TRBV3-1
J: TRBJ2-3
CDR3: CASSHDSGGPTDTQYF

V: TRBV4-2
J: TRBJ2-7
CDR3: CASSQDGASANYEQYF

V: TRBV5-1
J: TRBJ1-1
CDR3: CASTRGGRLNTEAFF

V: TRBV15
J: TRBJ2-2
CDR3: CATSRDRGTGELFF

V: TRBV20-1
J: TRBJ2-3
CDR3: CSAFWEVTDTQYF

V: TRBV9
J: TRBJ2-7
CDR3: CASSVDGGPPYEQYF

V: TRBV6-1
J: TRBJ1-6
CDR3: CASSQGSGDSPLHF

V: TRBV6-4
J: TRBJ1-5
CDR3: CASIPTTPGQPQHF

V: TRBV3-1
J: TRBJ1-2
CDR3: CASSQDTTGSGYTF

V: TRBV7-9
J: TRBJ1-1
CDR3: CASSLGEPGRTEAFF

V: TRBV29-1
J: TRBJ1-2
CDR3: CSVETGQGAVGYGYTF

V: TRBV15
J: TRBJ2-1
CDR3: CATSRERGRNEQFF

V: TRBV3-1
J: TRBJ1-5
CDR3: CASSQRPSRVGNQPQHF

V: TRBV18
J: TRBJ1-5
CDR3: CASSLTGGRQPQHF

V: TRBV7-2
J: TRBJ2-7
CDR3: CASSATYEQYF

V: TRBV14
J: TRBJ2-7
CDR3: CASSQQISYEQYF

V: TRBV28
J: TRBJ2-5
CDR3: CASSFEGTQYF

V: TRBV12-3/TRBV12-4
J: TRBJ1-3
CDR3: CASSLTQGNGNTIYF

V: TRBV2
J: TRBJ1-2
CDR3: CASSVPPNGYTF

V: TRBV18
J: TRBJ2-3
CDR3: CASSRQSTDTQYF

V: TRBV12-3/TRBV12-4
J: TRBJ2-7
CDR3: CASSLGGKTYEQYF

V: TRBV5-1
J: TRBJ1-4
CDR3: CASSLTGPWKEKLFF

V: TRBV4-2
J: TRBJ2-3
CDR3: CASSQDPAGAGSDTQYF

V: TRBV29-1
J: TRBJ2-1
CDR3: CSVSKQGARVGYNEQFF

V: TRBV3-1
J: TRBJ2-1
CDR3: CASSQEHRVEQFF

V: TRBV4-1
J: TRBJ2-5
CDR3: CASSQSGTGYQKTQYF

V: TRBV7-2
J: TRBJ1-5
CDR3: CASSLGQGSGNQPQHF

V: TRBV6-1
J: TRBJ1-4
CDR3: CASSEGGGLRLFF

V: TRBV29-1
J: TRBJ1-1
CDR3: CSGRGQLNTEAFF

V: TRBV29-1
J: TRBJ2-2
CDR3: CSVGGRDTGELFF

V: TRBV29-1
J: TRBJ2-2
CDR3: CSVTEDSRGELFF

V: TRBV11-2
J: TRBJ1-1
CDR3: CASSLFIDTEAFF

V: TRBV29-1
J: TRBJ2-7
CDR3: CSAARGSYEQYF

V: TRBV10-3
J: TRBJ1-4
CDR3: CAISERVGEKLFF

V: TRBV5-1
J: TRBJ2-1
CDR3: CASSHGDRGNGEQFF